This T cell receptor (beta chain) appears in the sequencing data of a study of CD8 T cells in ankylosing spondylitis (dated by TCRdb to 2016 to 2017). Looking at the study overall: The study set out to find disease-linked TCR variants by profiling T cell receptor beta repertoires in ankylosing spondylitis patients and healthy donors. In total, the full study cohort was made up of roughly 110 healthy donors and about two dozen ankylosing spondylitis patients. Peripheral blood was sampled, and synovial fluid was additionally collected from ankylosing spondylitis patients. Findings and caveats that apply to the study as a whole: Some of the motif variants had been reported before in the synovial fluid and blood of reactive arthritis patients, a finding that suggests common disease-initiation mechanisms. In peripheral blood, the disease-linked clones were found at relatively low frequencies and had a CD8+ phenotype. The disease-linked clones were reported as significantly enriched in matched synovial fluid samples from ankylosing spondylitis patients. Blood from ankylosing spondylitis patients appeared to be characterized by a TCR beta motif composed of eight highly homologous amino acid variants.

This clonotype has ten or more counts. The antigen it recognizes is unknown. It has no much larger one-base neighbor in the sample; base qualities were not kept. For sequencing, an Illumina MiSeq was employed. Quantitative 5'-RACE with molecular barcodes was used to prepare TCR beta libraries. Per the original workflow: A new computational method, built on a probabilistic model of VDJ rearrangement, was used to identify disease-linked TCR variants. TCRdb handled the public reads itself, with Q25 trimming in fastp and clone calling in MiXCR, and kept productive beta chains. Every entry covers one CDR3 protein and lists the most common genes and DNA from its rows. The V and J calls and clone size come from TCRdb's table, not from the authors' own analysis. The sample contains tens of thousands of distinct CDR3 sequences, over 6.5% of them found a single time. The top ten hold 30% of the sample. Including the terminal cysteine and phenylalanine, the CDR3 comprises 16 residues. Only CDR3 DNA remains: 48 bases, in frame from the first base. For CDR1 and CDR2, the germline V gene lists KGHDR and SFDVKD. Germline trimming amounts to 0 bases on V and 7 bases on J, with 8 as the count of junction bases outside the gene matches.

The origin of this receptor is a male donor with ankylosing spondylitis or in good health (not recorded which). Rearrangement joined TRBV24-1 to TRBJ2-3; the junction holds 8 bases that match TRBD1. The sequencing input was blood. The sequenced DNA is TGTGCCACCAGTGATTTGTCGCGACAGGGGAACAATACGCAGTATTTT. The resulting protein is CATSDLSRQGNNTQYF.